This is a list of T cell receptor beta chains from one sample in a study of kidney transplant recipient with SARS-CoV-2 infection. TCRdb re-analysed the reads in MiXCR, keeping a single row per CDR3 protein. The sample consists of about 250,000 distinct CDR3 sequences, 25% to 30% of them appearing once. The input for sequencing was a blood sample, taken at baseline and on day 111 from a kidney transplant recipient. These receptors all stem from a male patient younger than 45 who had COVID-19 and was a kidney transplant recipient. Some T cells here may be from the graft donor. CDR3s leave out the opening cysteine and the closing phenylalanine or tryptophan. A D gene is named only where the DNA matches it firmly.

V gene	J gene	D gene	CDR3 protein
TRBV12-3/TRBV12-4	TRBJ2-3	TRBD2	ASSPSGRMTDTQY
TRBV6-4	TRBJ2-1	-	AGSAAEHNEQF
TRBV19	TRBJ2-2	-	ASRVITNTGELF
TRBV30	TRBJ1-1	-	AWRENTEAF
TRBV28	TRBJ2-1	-	ASEPIGSNEQF
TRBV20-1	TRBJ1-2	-	SADNLLFRKTYGYT
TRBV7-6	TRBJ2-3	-	ASMGSSTDTQY
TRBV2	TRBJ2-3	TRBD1	ASSPGQGARDTQY
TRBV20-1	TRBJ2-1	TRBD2	SAPSLAGRYNEQF
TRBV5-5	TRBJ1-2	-	ASMCGVSRKTYGYT
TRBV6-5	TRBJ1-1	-	ASSYFPVGGEAF
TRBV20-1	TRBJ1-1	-	SSAWGDAEAF